The rows below give T cell receptor beta chains drawn from one sample of a study of T cells in Graves' hyperthyroidism and ophthalmopathy. TCRdb called the multiplex PCR reads again in MiXCR, with one record for every CDR3 protein. Of about 380,000 distinct CDR3 sequences in the sample, approximately 14% were seen once. Material: blood. These receptors were obtained from a woman aged 55 to 70 with Graves' hyperthyroidism. The CDR3 runs from the conserved cysteine through the conserved F or W. A D gene is named only where the DNA matches it firmly. Rows may omit the clone size; those that give it use once, few, many or a size class.

V: TRBV24-1; D: TRBD2; size: few; J: TRBJ2-1; CDR3: CATSDPRAGGGDYNEQFF; DNA: TGTGCCACCAGTGATCCCAGGGCGGGGGGAGGGGATTACAATGAGCAGTTCTTC
V: TRBV19; D: .; size: few; J: TRBJ1-2; CDR3: CASSITLGPNYGYTF; DNA: TGTGCCAGTAGTATAACCCTCGGACCGAACTATGGCTACACCTTC
V: TRBV13; D: TRBD2; size: .; J: TRBJ2-1; CDR3: CASSLGPTSGRSYNEQFF; DNA: TGTGCCAGCAGCTTAGGTCCGACTAGCGGCCGCTCCTACAATGAGCAGTTCTTC
V: TRBV7-9; D: TRBD1; size: .; J: TRBJ1-4; CDR3: CASRGQGINEKLFF; DNA: TGTGCCAGCAGGGGACAGGGGATTAATGAAAAACTGTTTTTT
V: TRBV30; D: .; size: .; J: TRBJ2-7; CDR3: CAWSAYRVPSEQYF; DNA: TGTGCCTGGAGTGCGTACAGGGTTCCTAGCGAGCAGTACTTC
V: TRBV27; D: TRBD1; size: few; J: TRBJ1-1; CDR3: CASIGWDRETEAFF; DNA: TGTGCCAGCATAGGGTGGGACAGGGAGACTGAAGCTTTCTTT
V: TRBV10-3; D: TRBD2; size: few; J: TRBJ2-1; CDR3: CAISGRAAYNEQFF; DNA: TGTGCCATTAGCGGGAGGGCCGCCTACAATGAGCAGTTCTTC
V: TRBV12-3/TRBV12-4; D: .; size: many; J: TRBJ2-7; CDR3: CASSPEGSSYEQYF; DNA: TGTGCCAGCAGTCCGGAGGGAAGCTCCTACGAGCAGTACTTC
V: TRBV6-6; D: .; size: many; J: TRBJ2-1; CDR3: CASSYGGHSYNEQFF; DNA: TGTGCCAGCAGTTACGGGGGCCACTCCTACAATGAGCAGTTCTTC
V: TRBV28; D: .; size: many; J: TRBJ1-2; CDR3: CASRASLGGVHGYTF; DNA: TGTGCCAGCAGGGCGTCATTGGGGGGCGTTCATGGCTACACCTTC
V: TRBV9; D: .; size: .; J: TRBJ2-2; CDR3: CASSSRSAGALFF; DNA: TGTGCCAGCAGCTCTCGGTCCGCGGGGGCGCTGTTTTTT
V: TRBV11-2; D: .; size: many; J: TRBJ2-7; CDR3: CASSLENSGVYEQYF; DNA: TGTGCCAGCAGCTTAGAAAATTCAGGGGTCTACGAGCAGTACTTC
V: TRBV7-9; D: .; size: .; J: TRBJ1-4; CDR3: CASSLQEGTNEKLFF; DNA: TGTGCCAGCAGCTTACAGGAGGGAACTAATGAAAAACTGTTTTTT
V: TRBV12-3/TRBV12-4; D: .; size: many; J: TRBJ1-2; CDR3: CASSRPGPFGYTF; DNA: TGTGCCAGCAGCAGACCGGGACCATTTGGCTACACCTTC
V: TRBV20-1; D: TRBD1; size: many; J: TRBJ2-3; CDR3: CSAIHWTGTSTDTQYF; DNA: TGCAGTGCTATCCATTGGACAGGCACTAGCACAGATACGCAGTATTTT
V: TRBV30; D: TRBD2; size: few; J: TRBJ2-7; CDR3: CAWSSVAGGISYEQYF; DNA: TGTGCCTGGAGTAGCGTAGCGGGAGGGATCTCCTACGAGCAGTACTTC
V: TRBV5-1; D: TRBD2; size: many; J: TRBJ2-1; CDR3: CASSLGLAGAQEQFF; DNA: TGCGCCAGCAGCTTGGGGCTAGCGGGAGCCCAGGAGCAGTTCTTC
V: TRBV7-2; D: .; size: .; J: TRBJ1-2; CDR3: CASSHRIAEADGYTF; DNA: TGTGCCAGCAGCCACCGGATAGCCGAAGCGGATGGCTACACCTTC
V: TRBV6-1; D: .; size: many; J: TRBJ1-5; CDR3: CASSEFGPNSNSNQPQHF; DNA: TGTGCCAGCAGTGAATTCGGTCCGAATTCTAATAGCAATCAGCCCCAGCATTTT
V: TRBV29-1; D: TRBD2; size: many; J: TRBJ2-3; CDR3: CSAGLAGVGTDTQYF; DNA: TGCAGCGCGGGACTAGCGGGAGTTGGCACAGATACGCAGTATTTT
V: TRBV6-1; D: TRBD1; size: many; J: TRBJ1-1; CDR3: CASRRGLAEAFF; DNA: TGTGCCAGCAGGAGGGGGCTCGCTGAAGCTTTCTTT
V: TRBV5-1; D: TRBD2; size: .; J: TRBJ2-5; CDR3: CASSPELSGAQETQYF; DNA: TGCGCCAGCAGCCCCGAACTAAGCGGGGCACAAGAGACCCAGTACTTC
V: TRBV7-3; D: TRBD2; size: .; J: TRBJ2-3; CDR3: CASRPNRGGTSAHTDTQYF; DNA: TGTGCCAGCAGGCCTAACAGAGGGGGGACTAGCGCCCACACAGATACGCAGTATTTT
V: TRBV3-1; D: .; size: many; J: TRBJ1-3; CDR3: CASSQSSGTAGYF; DNA: TGTGCCAGCAGCCAATCCTCCGGGACTGCGGGATATTTT
V: TRBV30; D: TRBD1; size: .; J: TRBJ2-5; CDR3: CAWSTGARKTQYF; DNA: TGTGCCTGGTCCACAGGGGCCCGGAAGACCCAGTACTTC
V: TRBV6-5; D: .; size: many; J: TRBJ2-7; CDR3: CASSYSGSSYEQYF; DNA: TGTGCCAGCAGTTACTCGGGCAGCTCCTACGAGCAGTACTTC
V: TRBV5-1; D: TRBD2; size: .; J: TRBJ2-2; CDR3: CASSSGGWGTGELFF; DNA: TGCGCCAGCAGCTCGGGAGGTTGGGGCACCGGGGAGCTGTTTTTT
V: TRBV29-1; D: .; size: few; J: TRBJ2-5; CDR3: CSVRRDGTQYF; DNA: TGCAGCGTCCGAAGGGACGGGACCCAGTACTTC
V: TRBV3-1; D: .; size: many; J: TRBJ2-1; CDR3: CASSQVRGLNEQFF; DNA: TGTGCCAGCAGCCAAGTAAGGGGTCTAAATGAGCAGTTCTTC
V: TRBV28; D: .; size: many; J: TRBJ1-6; CDR3: CASFGGLGFNSPLHF; DNA: TGTGCCTCGTTCGGGGGACTTGGATTTAATTCACCCCTCCACTTT
V: TRBV11-2; D: .; size: many; J: TRBJ2-1; CDR3: CASSFDNEQFF; DNA: TGTGCCAGCAGCTTCGATAATGAGCAGTTCTTC
V: TRBV20-1; D: TRBD2; size: many; J: TRBJ2-5; CDR3: CSAVAGGKETQYF; DNA: TGCAGTGCCGTAGCGGGGGGGAAAGAGACCCAGTACTTC
V: TRBV12-3/TRBV12-4; D: .; size: .; J: TRBJ1-3; CDR3: CASSLKVVTGNTIYF; DNA: TGTGCCAGCAGTTTAAAGGTTGTCACTGGAAACACCATATATTTT
V: TRBV11-2; D: .; size: many; J: TRBJ2-3; CDR3: CASSLGGGPTDTQYF; DNA: TGTGCCAGCAGCTTAGGGGGGGGGCCCACAGATACGCAGTATTTT
V: TRBV5-1; D: .; size: few; J: TRBJ2-5; CDR3: CASSLGAIQETQYF; DNA: TGCGCCAGCAGCTTGGGGGCAATCCAAGAGACCCAGTACTTC
V: TRBV13; D: .; size: many; J: TRBJ1-6; CDR3: CASSLTGADSPLHF; DNA: TGTGCCAGCAGCTTGACAGGAGCGGATTCACCCCTCCACTTT